This T cell receptor (beta chain) is from a study of human T cells and chemical hapten exposure. Overall study: On about 2 cm by about 2 cm of upper inner arm skin, sensitization was performed with 2% DPC.

Germline V gene lookup returns CDR1 SGHTA and CDR2 FQGNSA. Trimming took off 5 bases at V and 4 bases at J, with 15 bases between the two ends. The CDR3 runs 15 residues. This clonotype was observed a handful of times. One entry per CDR3 protein results from TCRdb running MiXCR on the RACE reads. The sample includes over 300,000 distinct CDR3 sequences, 4.5% to 6% of them seen just once. This sample's time point: pre-sensitization, week 0. As to treatment: therapeutic diphenylcyclopropenone sensitization with weekly scalp DPC. The origin of this receptor is a woman between 50 and 59 years old with alopecia areata. Some clones in this sample may be carry-over from other donors' samples. Sequencing was performed on whole blood, taken in connection with sensitization to the hapten diphenylcyclopropenone (DPC). V usage is TRBV7-2 and J usage is TRBJ1-3; D is possibly TRBD1 (6 bases). The CDR3 coding sequence is TGTGCCAGCAGCCCCCGGGACATCCCGGGAAACACCATATATTTT. Translated, it gives CASSPRDIPGNTIYF.